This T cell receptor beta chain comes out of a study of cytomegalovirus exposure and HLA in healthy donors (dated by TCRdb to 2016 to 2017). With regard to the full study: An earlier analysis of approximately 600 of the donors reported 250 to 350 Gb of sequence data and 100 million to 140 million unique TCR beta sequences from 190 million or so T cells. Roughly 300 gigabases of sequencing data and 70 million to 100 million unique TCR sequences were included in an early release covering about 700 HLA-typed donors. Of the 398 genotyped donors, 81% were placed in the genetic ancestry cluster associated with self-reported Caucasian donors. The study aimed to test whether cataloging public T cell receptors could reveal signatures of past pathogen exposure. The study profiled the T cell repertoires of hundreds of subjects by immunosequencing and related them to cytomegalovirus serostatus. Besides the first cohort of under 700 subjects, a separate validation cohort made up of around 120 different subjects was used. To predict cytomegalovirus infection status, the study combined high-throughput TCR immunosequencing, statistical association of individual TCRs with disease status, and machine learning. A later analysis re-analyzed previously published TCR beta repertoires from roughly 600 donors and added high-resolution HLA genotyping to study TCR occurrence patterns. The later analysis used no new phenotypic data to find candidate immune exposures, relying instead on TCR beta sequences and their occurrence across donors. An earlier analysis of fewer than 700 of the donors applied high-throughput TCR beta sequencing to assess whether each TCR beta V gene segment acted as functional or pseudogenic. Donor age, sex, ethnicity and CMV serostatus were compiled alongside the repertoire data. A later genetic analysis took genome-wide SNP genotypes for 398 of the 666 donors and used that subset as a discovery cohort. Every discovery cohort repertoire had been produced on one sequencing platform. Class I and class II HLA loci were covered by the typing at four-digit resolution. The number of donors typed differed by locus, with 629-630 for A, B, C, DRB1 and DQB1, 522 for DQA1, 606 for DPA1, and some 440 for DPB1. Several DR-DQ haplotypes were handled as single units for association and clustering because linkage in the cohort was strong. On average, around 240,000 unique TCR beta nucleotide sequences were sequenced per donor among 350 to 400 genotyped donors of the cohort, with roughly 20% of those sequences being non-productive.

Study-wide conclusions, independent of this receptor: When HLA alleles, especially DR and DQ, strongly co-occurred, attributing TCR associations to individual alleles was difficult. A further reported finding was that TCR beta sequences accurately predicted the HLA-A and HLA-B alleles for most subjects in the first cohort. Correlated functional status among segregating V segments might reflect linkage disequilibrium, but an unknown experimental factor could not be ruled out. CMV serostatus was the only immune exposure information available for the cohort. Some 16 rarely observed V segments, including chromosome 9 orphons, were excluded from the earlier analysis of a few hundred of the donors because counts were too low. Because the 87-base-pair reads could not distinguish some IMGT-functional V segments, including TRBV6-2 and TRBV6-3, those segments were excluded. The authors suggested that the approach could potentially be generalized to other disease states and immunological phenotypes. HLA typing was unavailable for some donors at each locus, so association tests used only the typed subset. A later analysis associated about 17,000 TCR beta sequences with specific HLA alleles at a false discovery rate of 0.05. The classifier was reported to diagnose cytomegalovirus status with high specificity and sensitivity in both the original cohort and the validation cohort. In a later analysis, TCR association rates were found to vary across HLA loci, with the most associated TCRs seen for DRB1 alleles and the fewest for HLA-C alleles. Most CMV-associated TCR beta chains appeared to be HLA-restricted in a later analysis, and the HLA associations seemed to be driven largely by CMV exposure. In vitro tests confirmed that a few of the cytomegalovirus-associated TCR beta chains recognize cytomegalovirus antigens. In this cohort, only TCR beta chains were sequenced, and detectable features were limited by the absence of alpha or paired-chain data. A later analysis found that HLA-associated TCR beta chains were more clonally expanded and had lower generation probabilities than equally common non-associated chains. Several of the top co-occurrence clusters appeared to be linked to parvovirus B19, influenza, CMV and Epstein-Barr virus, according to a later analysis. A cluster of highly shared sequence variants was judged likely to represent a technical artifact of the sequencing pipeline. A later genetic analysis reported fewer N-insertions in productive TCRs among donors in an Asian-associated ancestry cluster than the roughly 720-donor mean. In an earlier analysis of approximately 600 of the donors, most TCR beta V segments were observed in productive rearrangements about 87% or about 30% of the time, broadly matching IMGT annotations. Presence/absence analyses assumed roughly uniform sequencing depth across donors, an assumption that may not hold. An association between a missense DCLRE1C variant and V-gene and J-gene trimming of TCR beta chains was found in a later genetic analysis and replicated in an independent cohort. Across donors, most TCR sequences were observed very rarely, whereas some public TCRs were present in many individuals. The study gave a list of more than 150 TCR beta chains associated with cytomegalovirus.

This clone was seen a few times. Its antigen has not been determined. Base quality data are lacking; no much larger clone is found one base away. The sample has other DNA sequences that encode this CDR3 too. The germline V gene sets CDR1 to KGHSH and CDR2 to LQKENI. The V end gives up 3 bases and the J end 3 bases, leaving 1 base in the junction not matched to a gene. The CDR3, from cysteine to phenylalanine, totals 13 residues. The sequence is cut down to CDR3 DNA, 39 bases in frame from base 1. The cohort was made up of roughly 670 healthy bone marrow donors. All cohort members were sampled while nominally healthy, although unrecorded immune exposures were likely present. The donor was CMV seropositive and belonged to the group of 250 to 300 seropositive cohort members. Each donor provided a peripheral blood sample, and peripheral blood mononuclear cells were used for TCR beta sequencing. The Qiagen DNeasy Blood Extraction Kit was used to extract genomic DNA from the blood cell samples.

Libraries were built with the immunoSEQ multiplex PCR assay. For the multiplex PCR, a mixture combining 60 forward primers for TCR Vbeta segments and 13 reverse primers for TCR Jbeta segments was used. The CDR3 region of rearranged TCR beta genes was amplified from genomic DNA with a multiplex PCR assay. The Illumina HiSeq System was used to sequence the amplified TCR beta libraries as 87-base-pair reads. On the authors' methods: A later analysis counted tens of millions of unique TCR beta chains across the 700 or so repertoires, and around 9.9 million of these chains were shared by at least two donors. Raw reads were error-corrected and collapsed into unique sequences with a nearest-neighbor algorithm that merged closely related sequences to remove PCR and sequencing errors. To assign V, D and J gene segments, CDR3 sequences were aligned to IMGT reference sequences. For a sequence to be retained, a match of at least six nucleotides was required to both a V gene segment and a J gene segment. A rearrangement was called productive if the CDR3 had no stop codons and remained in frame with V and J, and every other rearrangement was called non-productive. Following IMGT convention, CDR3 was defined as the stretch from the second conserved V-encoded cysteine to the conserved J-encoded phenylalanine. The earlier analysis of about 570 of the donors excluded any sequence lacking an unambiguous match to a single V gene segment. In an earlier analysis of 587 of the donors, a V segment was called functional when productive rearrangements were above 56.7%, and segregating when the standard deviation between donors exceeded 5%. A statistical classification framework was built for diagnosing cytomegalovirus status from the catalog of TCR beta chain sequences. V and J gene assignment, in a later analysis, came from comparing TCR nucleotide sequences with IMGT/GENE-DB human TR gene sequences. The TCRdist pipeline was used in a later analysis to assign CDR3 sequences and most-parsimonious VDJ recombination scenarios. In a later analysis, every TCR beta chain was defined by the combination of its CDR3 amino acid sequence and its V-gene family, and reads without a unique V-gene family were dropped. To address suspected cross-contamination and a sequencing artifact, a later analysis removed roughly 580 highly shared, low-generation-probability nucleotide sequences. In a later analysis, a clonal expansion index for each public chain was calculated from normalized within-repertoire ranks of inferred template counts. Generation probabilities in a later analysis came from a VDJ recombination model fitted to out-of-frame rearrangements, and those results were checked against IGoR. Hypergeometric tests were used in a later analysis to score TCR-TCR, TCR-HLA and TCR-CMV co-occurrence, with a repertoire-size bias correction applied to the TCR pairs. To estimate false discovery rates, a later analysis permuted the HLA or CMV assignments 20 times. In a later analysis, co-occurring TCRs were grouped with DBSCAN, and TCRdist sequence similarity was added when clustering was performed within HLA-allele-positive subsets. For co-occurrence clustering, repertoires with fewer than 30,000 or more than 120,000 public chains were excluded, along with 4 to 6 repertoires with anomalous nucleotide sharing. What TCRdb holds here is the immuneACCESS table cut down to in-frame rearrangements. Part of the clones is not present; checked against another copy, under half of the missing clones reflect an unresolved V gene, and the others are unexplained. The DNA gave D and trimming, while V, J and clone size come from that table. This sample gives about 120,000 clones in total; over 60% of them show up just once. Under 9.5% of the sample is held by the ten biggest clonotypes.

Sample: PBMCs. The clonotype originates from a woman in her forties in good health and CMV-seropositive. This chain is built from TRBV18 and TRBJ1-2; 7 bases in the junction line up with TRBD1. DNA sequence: TGTGCCAGCTCACCCGACAGGGACTATGGCTACACCTTC. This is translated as CASSPDRDYGYTF.